The 28 T cell receptor beta chains reported below all come from one sample, sequenced in a study of blood T cell repertoires in COVID-19. Sequenced by immunoSEQ multiplex PCR; TCRdb stores in-frame clones only, minus some. The table includes some 270,000 clones, approximately 86% detected once. Sequencing was carried out using peripheral blood. Source of these receptors: a human donor with COVID-19, enrolled during active disease. The donor label of this sample is uncertain.

This clone was seen only once. The gene calls are TRBV27 and TRBJ1-1; 7 nucleotides agree with TRBD1. The CDR3 is made up of 14 amino acids. Germline V gene sequence: CDR1 MNHEY, CDR2 SMNVEV (reference sequence). V dropped 6 bases and J dropped 6; count of bases not matched to a gene: 10. CDR3 sequence (DNA): TGTGCCAGCAGCCAAATAGACAGGGATTCTGAAGCTTTCTTT. It encodes CASSQIDRDSEAFF.

The gene calls are TRBV29-1 and TRBJ2-1; tentatively, D is TRBD2 (6 bases). Trimming cost V 5 bases and J 4 bases, with 18 bases left between them. The CDR3 is 15 amino acids. Germline CDR1 reads SQVTM; CDR2 reads ANQGSEA. CDR3 sequence: CSVTTGLARYNEQFF. Written as DNA, the CDR3 is TGCAGCGTTACCACGGGGCTAGCGCGTTACAATGAGCAGTTCTTC.

This rearrangement joins TRBV30 to TRBJ2-7; D perhaps matches TRBD1 (6 bases). V was clipped by 4 bases and J by 0 bases, with 10 bases between them. CDR1 and CDR2 from the germline V gene are GTSNPN and SVGIG (reference sequence). The CDR3 has 13 amino acids. CDR3 sequence reads: CAWNAGVSYEQYF. As DNA, the CDR3 is TGTGCCTGGAATGCAGGGGTCTCCTACGAGCAGTACTTC.

V usage is TRBV9 and J usage is TRBJ1-2; D may be TRBD1 (5 bases). This CDR3 spans 19 amino acids. Trimming cost V 3 bases and J 3 bases, with 27 bases left between them. Germline V CDR1 and CDR2: SGDLS, YYNGEE. CDR3 protein: CASSATSRGLNQAYYGYTF. The CDR3 DNA follows: TGTGCCAGCAGCGCAACGTCAAGGGGTTTAAACCAGGCTTACTATGGCTACACCTTC.

This clone was picked up one time. V gene TRBV21-1 combines with J gene TRBJ1-2. TRBV21-1 is flagged as a pseudogene. The CDR3 covers 13 residues. Here the CDR3 reads CASSKGRRRGVTF. The CDR3 DNA is TGTGCCAGCAGCAAAGGGAGGCGGCGGGGGGTCACCTTC.

The J gene is TRBJ1-5, the V gene TRBV6-4; 9 bases are a match to TRBD1. This CDR3 comprises 14 residues. The V gene's germline CDR1 is MRHNA and CDR2 SNTAGT. V gave up 6 bases and J gave up 6 bases; unmatched junction bases: 6. The CDR3, as DNA: TGTGCCAGCAGCACCACAGGGGGCTCTCAGCCCCAGCATTTT. It encodes CASSTTGGSQPQHF.

The chain links TRBV5-4 to TRBJ1-4, with 9 nucleotides matching TRBD1. The V gene's germline CDR1 is SGHNT and CDR2 YYREEE (reference sequence). V dropped 4 bases and J dropped 4; count of bases not matched to a gene: 2. CDR3 length: 14 amino acids. The CDR3, as DNA: TGTGCCAGCAGCAAGGACAGGGGTAATGAAAAACTGTTTTTT. This translates into CASSKDRGNEKLFF.

The table lists this clone with a count of one. The chain has TRBV27 and TRBJ2-7; no clear D gene. Between the trimmed V and J ends, which lost 5 bases and 7 bases, there was a span of 15 bases. Germline V gene sequence: CDR1 MNHEY, CDR2 SMNVEV (reference sequence). This CDR3 has 13 amino acids. The DNA of the CDR3 is TGTGCCAGCAGTACAGACCGTCGTGGAGAGCAGTACTTC. Amino acids: CASSTDRRGEQYF.

The chain joins TRBV6-1 to TRBJ2-7; D is perhaps TRBD1 (6 bases). Germline lookup yields CDR1 MNHNS and CDR2 SASEGT. V dropped 2 bases and J dropped 2 bases, with 16 bases sitting between them. The CDR3 is 16 residues long. The CDR3 DNA is TGTGCCAGCAGTGAACAAGCCCTAGGGGGTCCCTACGAGCAGTACTTC. Its protein is CASSEQALGGPYEQYF.

The rearrangement joins TRBV2 to TRBJ1-4; maybe TRBD1 (6 bases). The CDR3 contains 15 residues. Trimming stripped 5 bases from V and 4 bases from J, with 14 bases between. CDR1 SNHLY and CDR2 FYNNEI come from the germline V gene. The CDR3: CASSLRQAINEKLFF. DNA for the CDR3: TGTGCCAGCAGTCTAAGACAGGCTATTAATGAAAAACTGTTTTTT.

The chain is built from TRBV28 and TRBJ1-5; 7 positions match TRBD1. Germline values: CDR1 MDHEN, CDR2 SYDVKM. V was pared by 2 bases and J by 5 bases, with 9 bases of the junction left unmatched. The CDR3 extends over 16 amino acids. The chain's CDR3 is CASSLEQGIRDQPQHF. The CDR3, as DNA: TGTGCCAGCAGTTTAGAACAGGGGATTCGGGATCAGCCCCAGCATTTT.

The V and J genes are TRBV6-6 and TRBJ1-2; TRBD1 might be the D (5 bases). This CDR3 contains 14 residues. Germline V gene data show CDR1 as MNHNY and CDR2 as SVGAGI (reference sequence). V was pared by 2 bases and J by 7 bases, with 14 bases between. The DNA for the CDR3 is TGTGCCAGCAGTTACCGGGGAGGGGTAGTTGGCTACACCTTC. Translated, it gives CASSYRGGVVGYTF.

This clone was recorded only once. The V call is TRBV3-1 (or the pseudogene TRBV3-2), the J call TRBJ1-1; D possibly corresponds to TRBD1 (6 bases). Deletions cut 0 bases from V and 10 bases from J, with 12 bases between. Germline CDR1 reads LGHDT; CDR2 reads YNNKEL (reference sequence). This CDR3 contains 13 residues. The CDR3 protein is CASSQEQGHGAFF. As DNA, the CDR3 is TGTGCCAGCAGCCAAGAACAGGGCCACGGAGCTTTCTTT.

For the CDR3, the DNA is TGTGCCAGCAGTTGGGACACGGACCTCAATGGCTACACCTTC. Amino acid sequence: CASSWDTDLNGYTF. This chain links TRBV2 with TRBJ1-2; D is possibly TRBD1 (6 bases). Deletions cut 5 bases from V and 6 bases from J, with 16 bases between. There are 14 residues in the CDR3. CDR1 and CDR2 from the germline V gene are SNHLY and FYNNEI.

This sequence joins TRBV5-1 and TRBJ2-7, with no clear D. The CDR3 is 12 residues long. Between the trimmed V and J ends, which lost 2 bases and 2 bases, there was a span of 5 bases. The germline CDR1 and CDR2 sequences are SGHRS and YFSETQ. CDR3 sequence: CASSFGPYEQYF. As DNA, the CDR3 is TGCGCCAGCAGCTTCGGTCCCTACGAGCAGTACTTC.

This chain connects TRBV28 to TRBJ1-6; 8 bases are a match to TRBD1. V trimming: 5 bases; J trimming: 7 bases; junction bases outside the gene matches: 10. The CDR3 extends over 16 amino acids. Germline CDR1 reads MDHEN; CDR2 reads SYDVKM. CDR3 sequence: CASSPRGQGGNSPLHF. In DNA, the CDR3 is TGTGCCAGCAGTCCCAGAGGACAGGGTGGGAATTCACCCCTCCACTTT.

This chain connects TRBV19 to TRBJ1-1, with no clear D. CDR1 is LNHDA and CDR2 is SQIVND in the germline V gene (reference sequence). Trimming stripped 1 base from V and 1 base from J, with 13 bases between. The CDR3 spans 16 residues. CDR3 region: CASSIVPRRPNTEAFF. In nucleotides, the CDR3 is TGTGCCAGTAGTATAGTTCCCAGGCGACCGAACACTGAAGCTTTCTTT.

The chain carries TRBV19 and TRBJ1-1, with D possibly TRBD1 on 6 matching bases. The V end lost 4 bases, the J end lost 3 bases, and 12 bases lay between the germline ends. This CDR3 has 14 amino acids. Per germline, CDR1 LNHDA and CDR2 SQIVND (reference sequence). CDR3 amino acids: CASSTGRGHTEAFF. The CDR3 DNA sequence: TGTGCCAGTAGTACAGGGCGGGGGCACACTGAAGCTTTCTTT.

The chain employs TRBV6-5 and TRBJ1-3; 8 nucleotides agree with TRBD1. The CDR3 consists of 14 residues. CDR1 MNHEY and CDR2 SVGAGI come from the germline V gene. V was clipped by 6 bases and J by 4 bases; unmatched bases: 5. For the CDR3, the DNA is TGTGCCAGCAGGGGACGGACAGGGGGAAACACCATATATTTT. This translates into CASRGRTGGNTIYF.

The rearrangement joins TRBV21-1 to TRBJ1-4; the table calls TRBD1, which could not be checked here. TRBV21-1 is termed a pseudogene. This CDR3 has 17 amino acids. CDR3 coding DNA: TGTGCCAGCCCAACAACAGAACTCCCACCGGCTAATGAAAAACTGTTTTTT. This sequence encodes CASPTTELPPANEKLFF.

This chain uses TRBV19 with TRBJ1-4; D perhaps matches TRBD1 (5 bases). V lost 6 bases and J 2 bases, leaving 13 bases between the germline ends. The CDR3 contains 15 residues. Germline V CDR1 and CDR2: LNHDA, SQIVND (reference sequence). CDR3 nucleotide sequence: TGTGCCAGTAGCCCTAACAGGTCTACTAATGAAAAACTGTTTTTT. It yields the protein CASSPNRSTNEKLFF.

This clone was seen a few times. The chain joins TRBV7-2 to TRBJ1-5; no definite D call. The CDR3 has 15 residues. The germline V gene encodes CDR1 SGHTA and CDR2 FQGNSA. V was shortened by 2 bases and J by 1 base, with 9 bases between the two germline ends. The CDR3 loop reads CASSLLGLSNQPQHF. The DNA of the CDR3 is TGTGCCAGCAGCTTACTTGGCTTGAGCAATCAGCCCCAGCATTTT.

The gene calls are TRBV6-1 and TRBJ1-2, with TRBD1 as a possible D gene (5 bases). The germline V gene encodes CDR1 MNHNS and CDR2 SASEGT. This CDR3 comprises 14 residues. Deletions cut 0 bases from V and 8 bases from J, with 13 bases between. In DNA, the CDR3 is TGTGCCAGCAGTGAAGCAGGACAAGTCAGGGGCTACACCTTC. It specifies CASSEAGQVRGYTF.

This clone was detected only once. Other DNA sequences in this specimen translate into the identical CDR3. The chain uses TRBV10-3 and TRBJ1-2, with 11 bases matching TRBD1. The CDR3 has 13 residues. The V gene's germline CDR1 is ENHRY and CDR2 SYGVKD. V gave up 6 bases and J gave up 5 bases; unmatched junction bases: 2. CDR3 coding DNA: TGTGCCATCAGCGGGGACAGGGGGTATGGCTACACCTTC. Translating it yields CAISGDRGYGYTF.

J is TRBJ1-1 and V is TRBV11-2; 10 nucleotides match TRBD1. This CDR3 comprises 16 residues. The V segment lost 5 bases and the J segment 4 bases; nucleotides outside the gene matches: 10. Germline V gene sequence: CDR1 SGHAT, CDR2 FQNNGV. The CDR3 DNA follows: TGTGCCAGCAGCCCCCCGGACAGGGGGGAACTCACTGAAGCTTTCTTT. Its protein is CASSPPDRGELTEAFF. The whole variable domain, filled in from reference TRBV11-2 and TRBJ1-1, reads EAGVAQSPRYKIIEKRQSVAFWCNPISGHATLYWYQQILGQGPKLLIQFQNNGVVDDSQLPKDRFSAERLKGVDSTLKIQPAKLEDSAVYLCASSPPDRGELTEAFFGQGTRLTVV.

The chain is built from TRBV27 and TRBJ2-1; TRBD1 is a possible D gene (5 bases). Trimming removed 5 bases at V and 1 base at J, with 21 bases between. Germline V gene lookup returns CDR1 MNHEY and CDR2 SMNVEV (reference sequence). This CDR3 spans 18 amino acids. The CDR3 DNA sequence: TGTGCCAGCAGTCAGACAGACTTCGGGCTCTTATCCTACAATGAGCAGTTCTTC. Its translation is CASSQTDFGLLSYNEQFF.

The V gene is TRBV6-5, the J gene TRBJ2-7, with D possibly matching TRBD2 (6 bases). V lost 6 bases and J lost 4, with 13 bases in between. The CDR3 contains 13 residues. In germline, CDR1 is MNHEY, CDR2 SVGAGI. As DNA, the CDR3 is TGTGCCAGCAGCCCACGGGACTTGTACGAGCAGTACTTC. Translation: CASSPRDLYEQYF.

This chain links TRBV11-3 with TRBJ2-7; 8 bases align to TRBD1. This CDR3 is 14 amino acids long. Germline V gene lookup returns CDR1 SGHNT and CDR2 YENEEA. Trimming cost V 5 bases and J 4 bases; bases outside gene matches: 7. This CDR3 is CASSLRQGIYEQYF. DNA for the CDR3: TGTGCCAGCAGCCTCAGACAGGGGATATACGAGCAGTACTTC.